This T cell receptor beta chain is drawn from a study of T cell responses to AZD1222 COVID-19 vaccine. The data were produced by immunoSEQ multiplex PCR, yet TCRdb's version contains in-frame clones alone and is incomplete. The profile covers about 170,000 clones, with approximately 88% appearing a single time and 1.1% taken by the ten largest. Turning to this clone: The antigen is undetermined.

Trimming cost V 8 bases and J 1 base; bases outside gene matches: 8. The length of the CDR3 is 14 residues. CDR1 is WSHSY, CDR2 SAAADI, per germline. Some second doses came at about 4 weeks and others at about 12 weeks; these were pooled. Points from the study as a whole: At study baseline, merely roughly 6 AZD1222 recipients were seropositive. Sampling captured repertoires only after the peak T cell response. Spike-specific TCR breadth rose after two AZD1222 doses, and depth rose as well.

The TCR comes from an adult who received the AZD1222 COVID-19 vaccine. V is TRBV10-2 and J is TRBJ2-7; the match to TRBD2 covers 7 bases. The input for sequencing was peripheral blood, taken 28 days after the second AZD1222 dose. The CDR3 reads CASSIPLASYEQYF. CDR3 nucleotide sequence: TGCGCCAGCTCAATCCCACTAGCGTCCTACGAGCAGTACTTC.